This T cell receptor (beta chain) was sequenced in a study of cytomegalovirus exposure and HLA in healthy donors. Study-level background: A later analysis reported the 120 or so validation repertoires used the same platform as the 500 to 800 first-cohort repertoires.

Findings and caveats of the study: Within the 90 to 150 validation repertoires, first-cohort TCR clusters tended to co-occur, according to a later analysis.

In germline, CDR1 is MDHEN, CDR2 SYDVKM. The length of the CDR3 is 14 residues. The V and J ends lost 5 bases and 2 bases, in that order; junction bases with no gene match: 4. This clone showed up just once. Its antigen is not identified. Among the 120 subjects of the validation cohort, separate from the approximately 700-subject first cohort, were the donors. This table comes from immunoSEQ multiplex PCR, and its TCRdb copy is limited to in-frame clones, with some not included. The sample includes 220,000 or so clones, over 80% of them seen just once. The sequence derives from a woman aged 30 to 39 in good health and CMV-seropositive. Sequencing was done on a sample of PBMCs. This sequence joins TRBV28 and TRBJ2-7; 9 bases map to TRBD1. CDR3 in DNA: TGTGCCAGCAGTGCCAACAGGGGGCCCTACGAGCAGTACTTC. Translated: CASSANRGPYEQYF. The variable domain in full, completed from reference TRBV28 and TRBJ2-7, reads DVKVTQSSRYLVKRTGEKVFLECVQDMDHENMFWYRQDPGLGLRLIYFSYDVKMKEKGDIPEGYSVSREKKERFSLILESASTNQTSMYLCASSANRGPYEQYFGPGTRLTVT.